The clone carrying this T cell receptor beta chain was detected only a few times. The source of the sample is a study of T cell changes during pregnancy in multiple sclerosis. Produced via immunoSEQ multiplex PCR; TCRdb's table is partial and in-frame only. Found here are about 44,000 clones, about 96% of them singletons; the top ten hold about 1%. Germline CDR1 reads MNHEY; CDR2 reads SVGAGI. The CDR3 extends over 14 amino acids. Germline trimming cut 6 bases from V and 6 bases from J; bases unmatched to any gene: 7. This material consisted of peripheral blood, taken in the second trimester of pregnancy. The chain is built from TRBV6-5 and TRBJ1-5; 8 bases align to TRBD1. The source is a female donor with multiple sclerosis, enrolled in a pregnancy study. The CDR3 DNA follows: TGTGCCAGCAGCCCGGGACAGGCAAGTCAGCCCCAGCATTTT. It specifies CASSPGQASQPQHF.